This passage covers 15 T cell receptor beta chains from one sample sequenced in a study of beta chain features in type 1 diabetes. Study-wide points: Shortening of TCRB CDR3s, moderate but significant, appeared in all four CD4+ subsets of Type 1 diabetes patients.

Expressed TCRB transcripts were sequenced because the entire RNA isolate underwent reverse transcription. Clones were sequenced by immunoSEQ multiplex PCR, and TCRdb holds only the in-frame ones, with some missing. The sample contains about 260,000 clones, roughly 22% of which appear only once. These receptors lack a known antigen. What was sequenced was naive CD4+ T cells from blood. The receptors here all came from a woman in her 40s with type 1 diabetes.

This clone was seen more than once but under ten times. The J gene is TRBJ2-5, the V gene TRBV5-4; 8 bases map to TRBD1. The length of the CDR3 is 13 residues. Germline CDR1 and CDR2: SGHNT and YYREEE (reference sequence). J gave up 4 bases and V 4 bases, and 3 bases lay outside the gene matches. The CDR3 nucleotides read TGTGCCAGCAGCCCCGGGACAGGAGAGACCCAGTACTTC. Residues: CASSPGTGETQYF.

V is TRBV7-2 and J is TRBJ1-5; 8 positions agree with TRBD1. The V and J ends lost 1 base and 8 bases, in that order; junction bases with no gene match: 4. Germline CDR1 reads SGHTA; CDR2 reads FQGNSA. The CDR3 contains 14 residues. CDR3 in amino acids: CASSLDRGREPQHF. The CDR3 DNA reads TGTGCCAGCAGCTTAGACAGGGGGAGGGAGCCCCAGCATTTT.

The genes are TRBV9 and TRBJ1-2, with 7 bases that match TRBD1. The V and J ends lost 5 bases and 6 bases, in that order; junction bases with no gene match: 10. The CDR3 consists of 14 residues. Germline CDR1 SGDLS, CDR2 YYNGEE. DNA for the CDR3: TGTGCCAGCAGGGACGCCGGGACAGTTCATGGCTACACCTTC. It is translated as CASRDAGTVHGYTF.

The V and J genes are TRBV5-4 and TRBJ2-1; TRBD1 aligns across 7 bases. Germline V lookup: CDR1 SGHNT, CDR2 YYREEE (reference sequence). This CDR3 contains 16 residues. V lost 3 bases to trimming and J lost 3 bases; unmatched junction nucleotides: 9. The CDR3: CASSYATGQNYNEQFF. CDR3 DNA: TGTGCCAGCAGCTACGCGACAGGGCAGAACTACAATGAGCAGTTCTTC. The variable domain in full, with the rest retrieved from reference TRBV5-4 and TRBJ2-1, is ETGVTQSPTHLIKTRGQQVTLRCSSQSGHNTVSWYQQALGQGPQFIFQYYREEENGRGNFPPRFSGLQFPNYSSELNVNALELDDSALYLCASSYATGQNYNEQFFGPGTRLTVL.

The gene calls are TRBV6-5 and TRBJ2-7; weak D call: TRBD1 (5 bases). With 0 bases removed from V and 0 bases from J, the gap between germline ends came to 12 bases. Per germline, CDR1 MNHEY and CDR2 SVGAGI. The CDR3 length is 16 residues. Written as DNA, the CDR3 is TGTGCCAGCAGTTACTCGAGTGGGGCCCTCTCCTACGAGCAGTACTTC. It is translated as CASSYSSGALSYEQYF.

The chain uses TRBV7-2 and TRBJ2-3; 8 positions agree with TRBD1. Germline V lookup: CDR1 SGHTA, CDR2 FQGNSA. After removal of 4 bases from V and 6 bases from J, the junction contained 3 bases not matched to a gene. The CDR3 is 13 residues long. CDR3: CASSSNRGDTQYF. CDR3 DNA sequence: TGTGCCAGCAGCTCCAACAGGGGGGATACGCAGTATTTT.

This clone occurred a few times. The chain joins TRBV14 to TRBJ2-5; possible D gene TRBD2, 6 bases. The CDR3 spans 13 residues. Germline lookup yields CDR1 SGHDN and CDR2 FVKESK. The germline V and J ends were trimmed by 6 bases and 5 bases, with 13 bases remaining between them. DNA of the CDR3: TGTGCCAGCAGACCGGGTGGAGGGGAGACCCAGTACTTC. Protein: CASRPGGGETQYF.

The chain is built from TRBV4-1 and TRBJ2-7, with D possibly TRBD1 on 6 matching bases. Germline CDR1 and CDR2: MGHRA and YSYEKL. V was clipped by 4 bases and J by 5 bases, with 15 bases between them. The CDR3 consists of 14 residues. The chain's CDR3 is CASSRSAQGNEQYF. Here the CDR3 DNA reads TGCGCCAGCAGCCGAAGCGCCCAGGGGAACGAGCAGTACTTC.

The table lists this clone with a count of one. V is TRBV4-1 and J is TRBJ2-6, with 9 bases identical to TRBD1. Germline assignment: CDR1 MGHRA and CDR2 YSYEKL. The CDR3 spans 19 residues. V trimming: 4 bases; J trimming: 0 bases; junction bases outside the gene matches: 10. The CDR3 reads CASSPAGDRVLSGANVLTF. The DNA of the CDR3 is TGCGCCAGCAGCCCGGCGGGGGACAGGGTCCTCTCTGGGGCCAACGTCCTGACTTTC.

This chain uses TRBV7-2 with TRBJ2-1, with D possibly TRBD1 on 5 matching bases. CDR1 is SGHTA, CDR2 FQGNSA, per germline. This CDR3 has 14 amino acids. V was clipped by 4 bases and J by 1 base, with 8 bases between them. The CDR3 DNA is TGTGCCAGCAGCTCCGACAGATCCTACAATGAGCAGTTCTTC. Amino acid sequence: CASSSDRSYNEQFF.

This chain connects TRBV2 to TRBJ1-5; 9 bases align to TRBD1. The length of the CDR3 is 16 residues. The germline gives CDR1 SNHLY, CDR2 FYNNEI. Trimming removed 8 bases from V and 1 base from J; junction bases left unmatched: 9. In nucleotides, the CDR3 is TGTGCCAGCTTACCATCGGACAGGGGCAGCAATCAGCCCCAGCATTTT. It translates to CASLPSDRGSNQPQHF.

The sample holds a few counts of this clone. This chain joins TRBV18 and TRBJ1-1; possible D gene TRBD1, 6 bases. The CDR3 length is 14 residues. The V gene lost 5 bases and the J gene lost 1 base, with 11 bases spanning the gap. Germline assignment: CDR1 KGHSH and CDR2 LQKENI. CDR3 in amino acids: CASSEGQPNTEAFF. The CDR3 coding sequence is TGTGCCAGCTCAGAAGGACAGCCGAACACTGAAGCTTTCTTT.

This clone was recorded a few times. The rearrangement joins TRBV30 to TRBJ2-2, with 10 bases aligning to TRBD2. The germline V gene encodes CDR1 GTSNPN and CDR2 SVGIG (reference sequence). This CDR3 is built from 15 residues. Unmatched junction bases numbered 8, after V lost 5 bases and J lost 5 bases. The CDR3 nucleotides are TGTGCCTGGCTTACAAGCGGGAGGGGAACCGGGGAGCTGTTTTTT. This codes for CAWLTSGRGTGELFF. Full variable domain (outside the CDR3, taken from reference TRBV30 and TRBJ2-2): SQTIHQWPATLVQPVGSPLSLECTVEGTSNPNLYWYRQAAGRGLQLLFYSVGIGQISSEVPQNLSASRPQDRQFILSSKKLLLSDSGFYLCAWLTSGRGTGELFFGEGSRLTVL.

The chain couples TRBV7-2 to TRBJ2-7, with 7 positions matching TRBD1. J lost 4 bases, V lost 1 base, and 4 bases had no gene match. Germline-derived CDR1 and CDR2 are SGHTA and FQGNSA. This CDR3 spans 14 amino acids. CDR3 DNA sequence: TGTGCCAGCAGCTTAGGACAGGGCACATACGAGCAGTACTTC. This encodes CASSLGQGTYEQYF.

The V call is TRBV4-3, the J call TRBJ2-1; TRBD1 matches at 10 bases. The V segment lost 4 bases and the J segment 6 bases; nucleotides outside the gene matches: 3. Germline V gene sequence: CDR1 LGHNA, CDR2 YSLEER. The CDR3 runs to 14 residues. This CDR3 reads CASSRGTGVNEQFF. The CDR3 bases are TGCGCCAGCAGCCGGGGGACAGGGGTCAATGAGCAGTTCTTC.